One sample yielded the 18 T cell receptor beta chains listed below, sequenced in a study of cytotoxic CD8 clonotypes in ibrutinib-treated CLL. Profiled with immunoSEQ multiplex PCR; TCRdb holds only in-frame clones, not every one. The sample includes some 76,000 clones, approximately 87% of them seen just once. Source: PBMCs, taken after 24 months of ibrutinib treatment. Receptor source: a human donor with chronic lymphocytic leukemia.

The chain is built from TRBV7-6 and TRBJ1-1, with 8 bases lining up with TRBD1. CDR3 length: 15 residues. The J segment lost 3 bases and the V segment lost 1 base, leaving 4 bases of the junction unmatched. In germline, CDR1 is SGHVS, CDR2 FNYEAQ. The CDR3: CASSLDRGYDTEAFF. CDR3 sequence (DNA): TGTGCCAGCAGCTTAGACAGGGGGTACGACACTGAAGCTTTCTTT.

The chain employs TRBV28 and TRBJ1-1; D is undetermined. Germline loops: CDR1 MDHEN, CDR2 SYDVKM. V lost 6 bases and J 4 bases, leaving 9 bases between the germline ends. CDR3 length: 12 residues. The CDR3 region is CASSLVFTEAFF. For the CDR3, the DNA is TGTGCCAGCAGCCTGGTTTTCACTGAAGCTTTCTTT.

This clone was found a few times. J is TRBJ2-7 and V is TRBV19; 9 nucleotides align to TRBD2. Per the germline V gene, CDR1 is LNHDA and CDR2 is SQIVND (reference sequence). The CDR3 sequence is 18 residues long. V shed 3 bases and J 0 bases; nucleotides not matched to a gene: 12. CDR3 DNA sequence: TGTGCCAGTAGTATTGGACCCACAGCGGGAGGAAGCTCCTACGAGCAGTACTTC. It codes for CASSIGPTAGGSSYEQYF.

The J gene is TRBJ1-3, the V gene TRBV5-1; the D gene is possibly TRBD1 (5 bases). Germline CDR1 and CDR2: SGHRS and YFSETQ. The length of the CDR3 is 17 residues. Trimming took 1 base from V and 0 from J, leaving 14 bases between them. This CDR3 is CASSLRGTESSGNTIYF. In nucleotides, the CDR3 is TGCGCCAGCAGCTTGCGAGGGACCGAGAGCTCTGGAAACACCATATATTTT.

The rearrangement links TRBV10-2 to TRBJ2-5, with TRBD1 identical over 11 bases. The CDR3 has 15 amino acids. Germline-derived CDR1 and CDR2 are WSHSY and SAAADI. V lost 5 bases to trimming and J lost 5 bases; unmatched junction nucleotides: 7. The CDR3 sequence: CASSPRDRGWETQYF. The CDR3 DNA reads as TGCGCCAGCAGTCCGCGGGACAGGGGGTGGGAGACCCAGTACTTC.

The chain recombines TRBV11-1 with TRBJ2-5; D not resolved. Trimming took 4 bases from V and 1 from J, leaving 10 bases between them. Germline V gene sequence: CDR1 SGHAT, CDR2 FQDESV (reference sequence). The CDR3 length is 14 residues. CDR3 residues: CASSSRFSQETQYF. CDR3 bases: TGTGCCAGCAGCTCCCGGTTCAGCCAAGAGACCCAGTACTTC.

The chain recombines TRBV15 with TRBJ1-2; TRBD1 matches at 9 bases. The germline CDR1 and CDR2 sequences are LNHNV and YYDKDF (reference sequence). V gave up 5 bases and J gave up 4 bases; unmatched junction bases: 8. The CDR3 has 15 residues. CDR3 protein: CATSLSPGQGYGYTF. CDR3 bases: TGTGCCACCAGCCTTAGCCCGGGACAGGGCTATGGCTACACCTTC.

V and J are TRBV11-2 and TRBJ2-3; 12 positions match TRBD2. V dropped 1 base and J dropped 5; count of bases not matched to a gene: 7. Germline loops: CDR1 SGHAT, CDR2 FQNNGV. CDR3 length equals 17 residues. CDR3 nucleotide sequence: TGTGCCAGCAGCTTAGGGCCTAGCGGGAGGGCCGGAGATACGCAGTATTTT. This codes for CASSLGPSGRAGDTQYF.

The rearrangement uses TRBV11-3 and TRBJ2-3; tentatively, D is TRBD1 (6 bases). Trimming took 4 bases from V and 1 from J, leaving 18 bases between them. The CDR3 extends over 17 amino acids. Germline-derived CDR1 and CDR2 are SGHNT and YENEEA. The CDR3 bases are TGTGCCAGCAGCTCCAGTCACAGGGAAGGAGGCACAGATACGCAGTATTTT. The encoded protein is CASSSSHREGGTDTQYF.

The CDR3 nucleotides are TGCGCCAGCAGCGAACTAGCGGGATCCGGGGAGCTGTTTTTT. It yields the protein CASSELAGSGELFF. The chain carries TRBV5-1 and TRBJ2-2; TRBD2 matches 10 bases. Looked up from germline, CDR1 is SGHRS and CDR2 is YFSETQ. The junction had 3 bases not matched to a gene; V was cut back by 4 bases and J by 6 bases. The CDR3 is 14 residues long.

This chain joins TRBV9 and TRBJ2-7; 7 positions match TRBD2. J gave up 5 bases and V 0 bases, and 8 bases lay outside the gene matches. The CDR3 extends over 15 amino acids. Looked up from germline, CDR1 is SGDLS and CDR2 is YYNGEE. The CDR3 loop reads CASSVGPREIHEQYF. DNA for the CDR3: TGTGCCAGCAGCGTAGGACCGCGGGAGATCCACGAGCAGTACTTC.

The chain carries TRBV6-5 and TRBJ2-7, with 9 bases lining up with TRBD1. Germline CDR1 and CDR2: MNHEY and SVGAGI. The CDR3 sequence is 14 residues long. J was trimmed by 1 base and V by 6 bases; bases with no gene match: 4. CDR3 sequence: CASRRGQGSYEQYF. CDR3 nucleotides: TGTGCCAGCAGGAGAGGACAGGGGTCCTACGAGCAGTACTTC.

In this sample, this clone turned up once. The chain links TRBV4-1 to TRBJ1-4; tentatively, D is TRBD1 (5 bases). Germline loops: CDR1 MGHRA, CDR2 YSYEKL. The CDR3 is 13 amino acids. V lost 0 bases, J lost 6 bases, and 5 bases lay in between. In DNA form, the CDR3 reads TGCGCCAGCAGCCAAGACAGGGATGAAAAACTGTTTTTT. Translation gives CASSQDRDEKLFF.

CDR3 nucleotides: TGTGCCAGCAGACCTCCGGGACTAGCGGGAGGTCGGGCCGGGGAGCTGTTTTTT. Its translation: CASRPPGLAGGRAGELFF. The rearrangement joins TRBV7-2 to TRBJ2-2; TRBD2 agrees at 15 bases. CDR1 and CDR2 (germline): SGHTA, FQGNSA. This CDR3 spans 18 amino acids. The junction had 11 bases not matched to a gene; V was cut back by 6 bases and J by 6 bases.

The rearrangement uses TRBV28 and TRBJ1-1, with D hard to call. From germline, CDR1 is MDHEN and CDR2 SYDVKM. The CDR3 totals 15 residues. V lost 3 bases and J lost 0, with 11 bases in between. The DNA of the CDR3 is TGTGCCAGCAGTTTCTCGGGCACCTTGAACACTGAAGCTTTCTTT. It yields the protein CASSFSGTLNTEAFF.

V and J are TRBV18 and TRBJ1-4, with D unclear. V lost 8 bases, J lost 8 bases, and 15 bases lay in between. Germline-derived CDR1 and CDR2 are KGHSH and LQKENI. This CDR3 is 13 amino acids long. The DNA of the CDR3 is TGTGCCAGCAGCCCGACCGGCCGGGAAAAACTGTTTTTT. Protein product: CASSPTGREKLFF.

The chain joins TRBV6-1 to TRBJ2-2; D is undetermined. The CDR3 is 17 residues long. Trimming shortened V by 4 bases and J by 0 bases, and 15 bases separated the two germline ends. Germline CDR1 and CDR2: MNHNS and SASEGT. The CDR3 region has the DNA TGTGCCAGCAGTGGAGGATGGGGTTTAGCGAACACCGGGGAGCTGTTTTTT. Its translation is CASSGGWGLANTGELFF.

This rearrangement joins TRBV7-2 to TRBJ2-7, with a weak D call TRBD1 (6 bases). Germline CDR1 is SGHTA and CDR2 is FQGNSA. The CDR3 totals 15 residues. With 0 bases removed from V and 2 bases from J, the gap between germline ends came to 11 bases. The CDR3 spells CASSLAGDTTYEQYF. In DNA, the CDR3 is TGTGCCAGCAGCTTAGCCGGGGACACAACCTACGAGCAGTACTTC.